A single sample is the source of the 20 T cell receptor beta chains below, sequenced in a study of blood T cell repertoires in COVID-19 (TCRdb year 2020). Libraries were prepared through the immunoSEQ multiplex PCR assay. The clones in this table, taken by TCRdb from immuneACCESS, are in-frame only. Not every clone is retained; where verified, under half of the shortfall comes from an unresolved V gene, and the cause of the rest is unknown. Across this sample there are approximately 200,000 clones, with roughly 87% seen only once. Clones ranked in the top ten supply 1.5% to 2% of the sample. The specimen sequenced was peripheral blood. Receptor source: a man aged 35-49 years with active or convalescent COVID-19.

The chain combines TRBV30 with TRBJ1-1; no reliable D call. Trimming pared 1 base from V and 6 bases from J, leaving 12 bases between. The germline V gene encodes CDR1 GTSNPN and CDR2 SVGIG (reference sequence). This CDR3 has 13 amino acids. CDR3 DNA sequence: TGTGCCTGGAGTGGAGGAGGTGCACCTGAAGCTTTCTTT. Residues: CAWSGGGAPEAFF.

The rearrangement links TRBV27 to TRBJ1-1, with TRBD1 matching over 7 bases. The germline V gene encodes CDR1 MNHEY and CDR2 SMNVEV (reference sequence). Unmatched junction bases numbered 5, after V lost 4 bases and J lost 0 bases. This CDR3 has 15 residues. CDR3 sequence reads: CASSSIDRVNTEAFF. Here the CDR3 DNA reads TGTGCCAGCAGTTCTATAGACAGGGTGAACACTGAAGCTTTCTTT.

The chain recombines TRBV11-2 with TRBJ2-7; 8 bases line up with TRBD1. CDR3 size: 14 residues. Germline V lookup: CDR1 SGHAT, CDR2 FQNNGV. Trimming at V came to 5 bases and at J to 3 bases, leaving 6 bases not matched to a gene. CDR3 coding DNA: TGTGCCAGCAGCCGTACAGGGGGGTACTACGAGCAGTACTTC. Protein: CASSRTGGYYEQYF.

The chain couples TRBV29-1 to TRBJ1-3, with D possibly being TRBD1 (6 bases). The length of the CDR3 is 16 residues. Per the germline V gene, CDR1 is SQVTM and CDR2 is ANQGSEA. Trimming took 4 bases from V and 0 from J, leaving 16 bases between them. The DNA for the CDR3 is TGCAGCGTTGGGGGTAACGCAGGGGTCTCTGGAAACACCATATATTTT. Protein product: CSVGGNAGVSGNTIYF.

The V call is TRBV28, the J call TRBJ1-2; the D gene is possibly TRBD1 (5 bases). CDR1 is MDHEN, CDR2 SYDVKM, per germline. V lost 10 bases to trimming and J lost 5 bases, with 20 bases between them. The CDR3 is made up of 14 amino acids. The CDR3 nucleotides read TGTGCCACCCCTAAGGGGCGGCGAGGATATGGCTACACCTTC. Translating gives CATPKGRRGYGYTF.

The chain joins TRBV9 to TRBJ1-1; maybe TRBD1 (6 bases). The CDR3 runs to 12 residues. Germline lookup yields CDR1 SGDLS and CDR2 YYNGEE. The V and J ends lost 3 bases and 6 bases respectively, with 9 bases between them. The DNA of the CDR3 is TGTGCCAGCAGCGCGTACAGGGCTGAAGCTTTCTTT. Protein: CASSAYRAEAFF.

This rearrangement joins TRBV12-3 or TRBV12-4 to TRBJ1-6, with 8 nucleotides matching TRBD1. J lost 10 bases, V lost 6 bases, and 5 bases had no gene match. CDR3 length: 13 residues. CDR3: CASRWTGQSPLHF. CDR3 coding DNA: TGTGCCAGCAGGTGGACAGGGCAATCACCCCTCCACTTT.

V is TRBV13 and J is TRBJ2-2; 8 positions agree with TRBD1. Trimming cost V 3 bases and J 5 bases; bases outside gene matches: 8. Germline-derived CDR1 and CDR2 are PRHDT and FYEKMQ (reference sequence). There are 16 residues in the CDR3. The DNA of the CDR3 is TGTGCCAGCAGCTTTGAGGACAGGGTGGGAACCGGGGAGCTGTTTTTT. Translation gives CASSFEDRVGTGELFF. Variable domain in full (rest from reference TRBV13 and TRBJ2-2): AAGVIQSPRHLIKEKRETATLKCYPIPRHDTVYWYQQGPGQDPQFLISFYEKMQSDKGSIPDRFSAQQFSDYHSELNMSSLELGDSALYFCASSFEDRVGTGELFFGEGSRLTVL.

This clone was observed once. The rearrangement joins TRBV5-5 to TRBJ2-1; 10 nucleotides match TRBD2. Looked up from germline, CDR1 is SGHKS and CDR2 is YYEKEE (reference sequence). The CDR3 runs to 16 residues. V shed 4 bases and J 1 base; nucleotides not matched to a gene: 5. This CDR3 is CASSQGAGGSYNEQFF. The CDR3, as DNA: TGTGCCAGCAGCCAGGGAGCGGGGGGGTCCTACAATGAGCAGTTCTTC.

This chain uses TRBV5-1 with TRBJ1-1; TRBD1 aligns across 9 bases. The J segment lost 2 bases and the V segment lost 0 bases, leaving 2 bases of the junction unmatched. CDR1 and CDR2 (germline): SGHRS, YFSETQ. This CDR3 region has 15 residues. CDR3 in DNA: TGCGCCAGCAGCTTGGCGGGACAGGGTAACACTGAAGCTTTCTTT. Its protein product is CASSLAGQGNTEAFF. The full variable domain, in which reference TRBV5-1 and TRBJ1-1 provide the parts outside the CDR3, is KAGVTQTPRYLIKTRGQQVTLSCSPISGHRSVSWYQQTPGQGLQFLFEYFSETQRNKGNFPGRFSGRQFSNSRSEMNVSTLELGDSALYLCASSLAGQGNTEAFFGQGTRLTVV.

This clone has just a few counts. This chain connects TRBV28 to TRBJ1-2; 8 bases match TRBD1. The germline CDR1 and CDR2 sequences are MDHEN and SYDVKM. V shed 1 base, J shed 7 bases, and the junction held 8 bases outside the gene matches. The CDR3 covers 15 residues. The CDR3 region is CASSLSDRGESGYTF. The DNA for the CDR3 is TGTGCCAGCAGTTTATCCGACAGGGGCGAAAGTGGCTACACCTTC.

This clone has only one observation. This chain links TRBV28 with TRBJ2-3; no firm D call. This CDR3 spans 13 amino acids. CDR1 and CDR2 (germline): MDHEN, SYDVKM. The V gene lost 5 bases and the J gene lost 7 bases, with 13 bases spanning the gap. The CDR3, as DNA: TGTGCCAGCAGTCCCCCCGCGAAGTATACGCAGTATTTT. This translates into CASSPPAKYTQYF.

This clone showed up just once. The chain combines TRBV5-1 with TRBJ2-7; TRBD1 might be the D (6 bases). The CDR3 has 14 residues. Germline CDR1 reads SGHRS; CDR2 reads YFSETQ. V shed 6 bases and J shed 5 bases, with 18 bases lying between them. CDR3 sequence (DNA): TGCGCCAGCAACCTCGGCGGTCAGGGGCACGAGCAGTACTTC. It specifies CASNLGGQGHEQYF.

The chain has TRBV28 and TRBJ2-1, with 9 nucleotides matching TRBD1. With 1 base clipped from V and 4 bases from J, the junction kept 5 bases outside the gene matches. Germline V CDR1 and CDR2: MDHEN, SYDVKM. There are 16 residues in the CDR3. As DNA, the CDR3 is TGTGCCAGCAGTTTATATGGACAGGGGCGTTACAATGAGCAGTTCTTC. Residues: CASSLYGQGRYNEQFF.

The V gene is TRBV14, the J gene TRBJ1-2, with D hard to call. Germline V gives CDR1 SGHDN, CDR2 FVKESK. V was cut by 1 base and J by 8 bases, with 8 bases left in between. The CDR3 runs to 12 residues. The chain's CDR3 is CASSQGGNGYTF. In DNA, the CDR3 is TGTGCCAGCAGCCAAGGCGGAAACGGCTACACCTTC.

This clone was observed a single time. The chain uses TRBV9 and TRBJ1-1, with D unclear. The CDR3 has 14 residues. Germline V lookup: CDR1 SGDLS, CDR2 YYNGEE. V was clipped by 4 bases and J by 2 bases, with 12 bases between them. CDR3 DNA: TGTGCCAGCAGCCCAACTCGGGGAAACACTGAAGCTTTCTTT. Translated, it gives CASSPTRGNTEAFF.

The V gene is TRBV27, the J gene TRBJ1-3, with D maybe TRBD1 (6 bases). Germline V gene data show CDR1 as MNHEY and CDR2 as SMNVEV (reference sequence). This CDR3 is 18 amino acids long. The ends were cut back, 5 bases at V and 4 bases at J, with 24 bases in the middle. The CDR3 DNA reads as TGTGCCAGCAGTGGGCTCTCTAATCAGGGGAATGCCGGAAACACCATATATTTT. Its translation is CASSGLSNQGNAGNTIYF.

This clone was detected once. The rearrangement uses TRBV19 and TRBJ1-1; TRBD1 is a possible D gene (5 bases). With 0 bases removed from V and 4 bases from J, the gap between germline ends came to 15 bases. CDR3 length: 16 amino acids. The germline CDR1 and CDR2 sequences are LNHDA and SQIVND (reference sequence). DNA of the CDR3: TGTGCCAGTAGTATAGATCATGGCGGGGCATTCACTGAAGCTTTCTTT. It yields the protein CASSIDHGGAFTEAFF.

The V call is TRBV27, the J call TRBJ2-7; 11 bases line up with TRBD2. V lost 5 bases to trimming and J lost 4 bases; unmatched junction nucleotides: 4. The germline gives CDR1 MNHEY, CDR2 SMNVEV (reference sequence). This CDR3 region has 14 residues. CDR3 nucleotide sequence: TGTGCCAGCAGTCCTCGGACTAGCGGGTACGAGCAGTACTTC. It translates to CASSPRTSGYEQYF.

The chain recombines TRBV28 with TRBJ1-1, with D perhaps matching TRBD1 (5 bases). Trimming cost V 5 bases and J 5 bases, with 15 bases left between them. This CDR3 spans 14 amino acids. CDR1 and CDR2 from the germline V gene are MDHEN and SYDVKM. This CDR3 is CASSTLAGETEAFF. The CDR3 DNA reads TGTGCCAGCAGTACCTTGGCGGGGGAAACTGAAGCTTTCTTT.